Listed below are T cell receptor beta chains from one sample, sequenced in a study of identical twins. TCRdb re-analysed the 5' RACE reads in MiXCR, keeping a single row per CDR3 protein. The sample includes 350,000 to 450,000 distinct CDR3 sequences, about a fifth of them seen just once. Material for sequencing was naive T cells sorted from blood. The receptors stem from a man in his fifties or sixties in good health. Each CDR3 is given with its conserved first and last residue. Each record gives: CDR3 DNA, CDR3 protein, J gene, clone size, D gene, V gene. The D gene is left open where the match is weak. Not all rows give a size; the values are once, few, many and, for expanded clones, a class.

cdr3_nt: TGTGCCAGCAAAAACCCCACAAACACCGGGGAGCTGTTTTTT
cdr3_aa: CASKNPTNTGELFF
j_call: TRBJ2-2
clone_size: many
d_call: -
v_call: TRBV6-2/TRBV6-3

cdr3_nt: TGTGCCAGCAGTGACTCACAGGGGGCGAGCGGCTACACCTTC
cdr3_aa: CASSDSQGASGYTF
j_call: TRBJ1-2
clone_size: -
d_call: TRBD1
v_call: TRBV6-5

cdr3_nt: TGCAGTGCTAGTTCGGACAGGCCCCCCTATGGCTACACCTTC
cdr3_aa: CSASSDRPPYGYTF
j_call: TRBJ1-2
clone_size: few
d_call: TRBD1
v_call: TRBV20-1

cdr3_nt: TGCAGTGCCACGACAGGGGGCACTGAAGCTTTCTTT
cdr3_aa: CSATTGGTEAFF
j_call: TRBJ1-1
clone_size: -
d_call: TRBD1
v_call: TRBV20-1

cdr3_nt: TGTGCCAGCAGCTTGGTGGCCAATTCCTACAATGAGCAGTTCTTC
cdr3_aa: CASSLVANSYNEQFF
j_call: TRBJ2-1
clone_size: -
d_call: -
v_call: TRBV7-2

cdr3_nt: TGTGCCAGCAGCTTAGCGGTGCCGGGACTAGCCTACAATGAGCAGTTCTTC
cdr3_aa: CASSLAVPGLAYNEQFF
j_call: TRBJ2-1
clone_size: -
d_call: TRBD2
v_call: TRBV7-2

cdr3_nt: TGTGCCAGCAGCCAAGAGGGTCCAGCGGGGGGGATTGGTGTCGGGGAGCTGTTTTTT
cdr3_aa: CASSQEGPAGGIGVGELFF
j_call: TRBJ2-2
clone_size: few
d_call: TRBD2
v_call: TRBV4-2

cdr3_nt: TGTGCCAGCAGCTCAGACAGGGTTAGTTCCTACAATGAGCAGTTCTTC
cdr3_aa: CASSSDRVSSYNEQFF
j_call: TRBJ2-1
clone_size: many
d_call: TRBD1
v_call: TRBV11-2

cdr3_nt: TGTGCCAGTAGTATAGTTCCGGGCATCCGGAGGGCTAATCAGCCCCAGCATTTT
cdr3_aa: CASSIVPGIRRANQPQHF
j_call: TRBJ1-5
clone_size: -
d_call: -
v_call: TRBV19

cdr3_nt: TGTGCCAGCAGCCAATCGGGGAAATCGAACACTGAAGCTTTCTTT
cdr3_aa: CASSQSGKSNTEAFF
j_call: TRBJ1-1
clone_size: -
d_call: -
v_call: TRBV16

cdr3_nt: TGTGCCATCACAATCAAGGACAGGAGCCCCTATGGCTACACCTTC
cdr3_aa: CAITIKDRSPYGYTF
j_call: TRBJ1-2
clone_size: -
d_call: TRBD1
v_call: TRBV10-3

cdr3_nt: TGTGCCAGCAGCCGGGACGCCGTAGCCAAAAACATTCAGTACTTC
cdr3_aa: CASSRDAVAKNIQYF
j_call: TRBJ2-4
clone_size: -
d_call: -
v_call: TRBV4-2

cdr3_nt: TGTGCCAGCTCACCCCCCGAGAAACAAGAGACCCAGTACTTC
cdr3_aa: CASSPPEKQETQYF
j_call: TRBJ2-5
clone_size: few
d_call: -
v_call: TRBV18

cdr3_nt: TGCGCCAGCAGCCAAGGGTGGACTAGTTACATAGAGCAGTTCTTC
cdr3_aa: CASSQGWTSYIEQFF
j_call: TRBJ2-1
clone_size: -
d_call: TRBD2
v_call: TRBV4-3

cdr3_nt: TGTGCCATCAGTGAGGATGGGTATGCCTACGAGCAGTACTTC
cdr3_aa: CAISEDGYAYEQYF
j_call: TRBJ2-7
clone_size: -
d_call: -
v_call: TRBV10-3

cdr3_nt: TGTGCCAGCAGCTTGGGGGATTACTACGAGCAGTACTTC
cdr3_aa: CASSLGDYYEQYF
j_call: TRBJ2-7
clone_size: many
d_call: -
v_call: TRBV13

cdr3_nt: TGTGCCACCAGCAGAGATTGGGGAAATGAGCAGTTCTTC
cdr3_aa: CATSRDWGNEQFF
j_call: TRBJ2-1
clone_size: few
d_call: -
v_call: TRBV15

cdr3_nt: TGCAGCGTTCTGACGGGGTCGAGCAATCAGCCCCAGCATTTT
cdr3_aa: CSVLTGSSNQPQHF
j_call: TRBJ1-5
clone_size: -
d_call: -
v_call: TRBV29-1

cdr3_nt: TGTGCCAGCTTGACAGGGCCCCATACGCATGAGCAGTTCTTC
cdr3_aa: CASLTGPHTHEQFF
j_call: TRBJ2-1
clone_size: few
d_call: TRBD1
v_call: TRBV2

cdr3_nt: TGTGCCATCAGGAAGGGCCTCACTAGCTCCGAGCAGTACTTC
cdr3_aa: CAIRKGLTSSEQYF
j_call: TRBJ2-7
clone_size: -
d_call: -
v_call: TRBV10-3

cdr3_nt: TGTGCCAGCAGGGGCCCTTACAATGAGCAGTTCTTC
cdr3_aa: CASRGPYNEQFF
j_call: TRBJ2-1
clone_size: -
d_call: -
v_call: TRBV12-3/TRBV12-4

cdr3_nt: TGCGCCAGCAGCCAAGATCTAGCGGGGGGCGTCAACACAGATACGCAGTATTTT
cdr3_aa: CASSQDLAGGVNTDTQYF
j_call: TRBJ2-3
clone_size: few
d_call: TRBD2
v_call: TRBV4-3

cdr3_nt: TGTGCCAGCAGTTTTCTTGCGGGAGAAGGAACCTACAATGAGCAGTTCTTC
cdr3_aa: CASSFLAGEGTYNEQFF
j_call: TRBJ2-1
clone_size: many
d_call: TRBD2
v_call: TRBV28

cdr3_nt: TGTGCCAGCAGCTCGGGTTTCTCTGGAAACACCATATATTTT
cdr3_aa: CASSSGFSGNTIYF
j_call: TRBJ1-3
clone_size: many
d_call: -
v_call: TRBV7-6

cdr3_nt: TGTGCCAGCAGTTCAATAGCGGAAATAGCCAAAAACATTCAGTACTTC
cdr3_aa: CASSSIAEIAKNIQYF
j_call: TRBJ2-4
clone_size: few
d_call: -
v_call: TRBV27

cdr3_nt: TGCAGTGCTAGAGATCCCTTTAGCGGGAGGTCAGATACGCAGTATTTT
cdr3_aa: CSARDPFSGRSDTQYF
j_call: TRBJ2-3
clone_size: few
d_call: TRBD2
v_call: TRBV20-1

cdr3_nt: TGCGCCAGCAGCTTGGGCGGTCCCAGGGGCACAGATACGCAGTATTTT
cdr3_aa: CASSLGGPRGTDTQYF
j_call: TRBJ2-3
clone_size: -
d_call: -
v_call: TRBV5-1

cdr3_nt: TGTGCCATCAGTGAGTCAGGCACCCTCGGGAAGCAGTTCTTC
cdr3_aa: CAISESGTLGKQFF
j_call: TRBJ2-1
clone_size: few
d_call: -
v_call: TRBV10-3

cdr3_nt: TGCAGCGTGGCACCGGGACAGGTAAATGAGCAGTTCTTC
cdr3_aa: CSVAPGQVNEQFF
j_call: TRBJ2-1
clone_size: -
d_call: TRBD1
v_call: TRBV29-1

cdr3_nt: TGTGCCAGCAGCCTTTTCGACTTTAGCCGGACGCCGGATACGCAGTATTTT
cdr3_aa: CASSLFDFSRTPDTQYF
j_call: TRBJ2-3
clone_size: few
d_call: -
v_call: TRBV7-9

cdr3_nt: TGTGCCAGCAGTCCCATCGGGGGCGAGCAGTACTTC
cdr3_aa: CASSPIGGEQYF
j_call: TRBJ2-7
clone_size: few
d_call: -
v_call: TRBV27

cdr3_nt: TGCAGTGCTAGGGGCTTCGGGACAGGGGTTTACAATGAGCAGTTCTTC
cdr3_aa: CSARGFGTGVYNEQFF
j_call: TRBJ2-1
clone_size: -
d_call: TRBD1
v_call: TRBV20-1

cdr3_nt: TGCAGTGCCGAAGGGACTAGCGGGAGAATCACCGGGGAGCTGTTTTTT
cdr3_aa: CSAEGTSGRITGELFF
j_call: TRBJ2-2
clone_size: few
d_call: TRBD2
v_call: TRBV20-1

cdr3_nt: TGTGCCAGCAGTTCTCTTGGGGTGGACAGGGAAGATACGCAGTATTTT
cdr3_aa: CASSSLGVDREDTQYF
j_call: TRBJ2-3
clone_size: few
d_call: TRBD1
v_call: TRBV12-3/TRBV12-4

cdr3_nt: TGTGCCAGCAGTGATGAACCTGGACAGGGTTGGTCTGGGGCCAACGTCCTGACTTTC
cdr3_aa: CASSDEPGQGWSGANVLTF
j_call: TRBJ2-6
clone_size: many
d_call: TRBD1
v_call: TRBV6-1

cdr3_nt: TGTGCTAGCAGCTTAGGGAACAGGGGGAAAGAGACCCAGTACTTC
cdr3_aa: CASSLGNRGKETQYF
j_call: TRBJ2-5
clone_size: -
d_call: TRBD1
v_call: TRBV7-7

cdr3_nt: TGCAGTGCGGGAGTAGGCGGGACTAGCGCCAATGAGCAGTTCTTC
cdr3_aa: CSAGVGGTSANEQFF
j_call: TRBJ2-1
clone_size: few
d_call: TRBD2
v_call: TRBV20-1

cdr3_nt: TGCGCCAGCAGCCATTCGGGAGGCAATGAGCAGTTCTTC
cdr3_aa: CASSHSGGNEQFF
j_call: TRBJ2-1
clone_size: -
d_call: TRBD2
v_call: TRBV4-3

cdr3_nt: TGTGCCAGCACCTTATCAGGGACAGGGGTGGCGAACACTGAAGCTTTCTTT
cdr3_aa: CASTLSGTGVANTEAFF
j_call: TRBJ1-1
clone_size: -
d_call: TRBD1
v_call: TRBV7-8

cdr3_nt: TGTGCCAGCAGTTTCCAAAGACTAGCGGGGATTACAGATACGCAGTATTTT
cdr3_aa: CASSFQRLAGITDTQYF
j_call: TRBJ2-3
clone_size: many
d_call: TRBD2
v_call: TRBV27

cdr3_nt: TGCAGTGTGAAGGACAGGGGATCCCGAGAGCAGTACTTC
cdr3_aa: CSVKDRGSREQYF
j_call: TRBJ2-7
clone_size: few
d_call: TRBD1
v_call: TRBV20-1

cdr3_nt: TGCAGCGTGGGCCCGGGAGGCACAGATACGCAGTATTTT
cdr3_aa: CSVGPGGTDTQYF
j_call: TRBJ2-3
clone_size: many
d_call: -
v_call: TRBV29-1